These 6 T cell receptor beta chains share one sample of origin, sequenced in a study of T cells in Graves' hyperthyroidism and ophthalmopathy. Authors of the study amplified TCR beta CDR3 regions from RNA transcripts. TCR CDR3 underwent first-round RT-PCR with the HTBI primer set. Each CDR3 protein gets one entry after TCRdb re-called the multiplex PCR reads with MiXCR. This sample carries about 410,000 distinct CDR3 sequences, under 15% of them seen once, and the ten largest clones take 13%. Specimen: blood. All receptors derive from a man aged 18 to 30 with Graves' ophthalmopathy.

This clonotype was observed a handful of times. The chain couples TRBV15 to TRBJ2-3, with a weak D call TRBD1 (6 bases). The germline V and J ends were trimmed by 8 bases and 0 bases, with 9 bases remaining between them. Germline V gene sequence: CDR1 LNHNV, CDR2 YYDKDF (reference sequence). The CDR3 sequence is 13 residues long. The CDR3 is CATCQGSTDTQYF. The CDR3 DNA is TGTGCCACCTGCCAGGGGAGCACAGATACGCAGTATTTT.

The V gene is TRBV5-1, the J gene TRBJ2-4; maybe TRBD1 (7 bases). The CDR3 runs to 18 residues. The ends were cut back, 4 bases at V and 8 bases at J, with 28 bases in the middle. Per the germline V gene, CDR1 is SGHRS and CDR2 is YFSETQ. The CDR3 region is CASSPGASAGGTYHIQYF. The CDR3 DNA follows: TGCGCCAGCAGCCCGGGGGCGAGCGCAGGGGGAACGTATCACATTCAGTACTTC.

This clonotype was seen a handful of times. This chain uses TRBV27 with TRBJ2-3, with 9 positions matching TRBD2. The germline CDR1 and CDR2 sequences are MNHEY and SMNVEV (reference sequence). This CDR3 region has 16 residues. Germline trimming cut 6 bases from V and 3 bases from J; bases unmatched to any gene: 10. The CDR3 sequence: CASSPGGSGRTDTQYF. CDR3 nucleotide sequence: TGTGCCAGCAGCCCCGGGGGGAGCGGGAGGACAGATACGCAGTATTTT.

There are many counts of this clonotype. The chain combines TRBV5-6 with TRBJ1-5; 7 nucleotides line up with TRBD1. J lost 0 bases, V lost 2 bases, and 17 bases had no gene match. The CDR3 totals 20 residues. CDR1 SGHDT and CDR2 YYEEEE come from the germline V gene. The CDR3: CASSLGGQYRGVSSNQPQHF. In DNA, the CDR3 is TGTGCCAGCAGCTTAGGTGGTCAGTACAGGGGTGTAAGTAGCAATCAGCCCCAGCATTTT.

This clonotype appeared many times. This chain connects TRBV6-1 to TRBJ2-7; 10 nucleotides line up with TRBD2. The CDR3 contains 15 residues. Germline loops: CDR1 MNHNS, CDR2 SASEGT. J lost 4 bases, V lost 5 bases, and 8 bases had no gene match. In DNA, the CDR3 is TGTGCCAGCAGTCCTCCGGGACTAGCGAGGTACGAGCAGTACTTC. Encoded protein: CASSPPGLARYEQYF.

The sample holds a few counts of this clonotype. The V call is TRBV6-6, the J call TRBJ2-3; no clear D. V was trimmed by 2 bases and J by 2 bases, leaving 11 bases between them. The CDR3 totals 15 residues. CDR1 and CDR2 from the germline V gene are MNHNY and SVGAGI (reference sequence). CDR3 sequence (DNA): TGTGCCAGCAGTTACCGACTTGAGATCACAGATACGCAGTATTTT. Protein: CASSYRLEITDTQYF.